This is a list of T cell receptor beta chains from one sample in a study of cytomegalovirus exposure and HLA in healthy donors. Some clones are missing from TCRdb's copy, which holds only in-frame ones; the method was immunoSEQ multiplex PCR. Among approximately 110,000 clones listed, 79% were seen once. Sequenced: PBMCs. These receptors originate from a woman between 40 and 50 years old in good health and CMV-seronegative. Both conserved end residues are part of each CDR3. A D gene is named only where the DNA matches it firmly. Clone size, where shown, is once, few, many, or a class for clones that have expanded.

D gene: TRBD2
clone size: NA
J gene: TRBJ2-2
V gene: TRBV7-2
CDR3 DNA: TGTGCCAGCAGCTTAGGAGCGGGGGGGACCGGGGAGCTGCTTTTT
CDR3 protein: CASSLGAGGTGELLF

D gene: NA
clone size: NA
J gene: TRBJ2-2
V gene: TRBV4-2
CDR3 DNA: TGTGCCAGCAGCCAATTTCTGGTGAGCGGGGAGCTGTTTTTT
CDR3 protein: CASSQFLVSGELFF

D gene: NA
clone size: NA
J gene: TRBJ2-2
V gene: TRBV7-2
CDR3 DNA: TGTGCCAGCAGCTTAGCGGCCAGTCTGAACACCGGGGAGCTGTTTTTT
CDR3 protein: CASSLAASLNTGELFF

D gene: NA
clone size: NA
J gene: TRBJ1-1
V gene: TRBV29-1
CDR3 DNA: TGCAGCGTTGGGAGGAGTACTGAAGCTTTCTTT
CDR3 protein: CSVGRSTEAFF

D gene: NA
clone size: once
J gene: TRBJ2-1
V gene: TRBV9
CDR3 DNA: TGTGCCAGCAGCGTAGCAACCGGGACTCTCCGCCATGAGCAGTTCTTC
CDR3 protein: CASSVATGTLRHEQFF

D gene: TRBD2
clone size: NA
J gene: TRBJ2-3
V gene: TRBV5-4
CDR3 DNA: TGTGCCAGCAGCTCCGGGACTAGCGGAACAGATACGCAGTATTTT
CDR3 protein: CASSSGTSGTDTQYF

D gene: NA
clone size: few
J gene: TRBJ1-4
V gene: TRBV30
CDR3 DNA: TGTGCCTGGAACAGGGTGGGGACTAATGAAAAACTGTTTTTT
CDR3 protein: CAWNRVGTNEKLFF

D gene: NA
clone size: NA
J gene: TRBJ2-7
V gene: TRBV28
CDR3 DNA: TGTGCCAGCAGTTACGGGGGAATCTACGAGCAGTACTTC
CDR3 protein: CASSYGGIYEQYF

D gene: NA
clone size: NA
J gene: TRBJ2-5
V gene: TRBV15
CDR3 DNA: TGTGCCACCAGCCGGGACCGACAGGCGACCCAGTACTTC
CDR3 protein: CATSRDRQATQYF

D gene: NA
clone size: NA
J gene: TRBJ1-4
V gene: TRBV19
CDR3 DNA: TGTGCCAGTAGCTTCCGCCGGGGTGCAACTAATGAAAAACTGTTTTTT
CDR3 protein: CASSFRRGATNEKLFF

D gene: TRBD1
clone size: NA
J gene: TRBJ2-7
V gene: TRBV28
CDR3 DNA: TGTGCCAGCAACGCAGACAGGGGAAGCTACGAGCAGTACTTC
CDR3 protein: CASNADRGSYEQYF

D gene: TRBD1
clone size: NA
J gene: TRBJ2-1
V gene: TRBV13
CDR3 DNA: TGTGCCAGCAGACAGGACAGGGGGAATGAGCAGTTCTTC
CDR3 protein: CASRQDRGNEQFF

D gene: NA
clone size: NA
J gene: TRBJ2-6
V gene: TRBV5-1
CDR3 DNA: TGCGCCAGCAGCGCGCACAGGGATACGCCCTCTGGGGCCAACGTCCTGACTTTC
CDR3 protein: CASSAHRDTPSGANVLTF

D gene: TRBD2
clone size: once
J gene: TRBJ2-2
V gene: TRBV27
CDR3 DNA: TGTGCCAGCAGTAAATGGGTAGCGGGGGAGCTCACCGGGGAGCTGTTTTTT
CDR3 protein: CASSKWVAGELTGELFF

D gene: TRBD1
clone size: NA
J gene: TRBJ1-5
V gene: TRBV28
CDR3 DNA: TGTGCCAGCAGTTTCACAGGGGGGATCAATCAGCCCCAGCATTTT
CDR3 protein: CASSFTGGINQPQHF

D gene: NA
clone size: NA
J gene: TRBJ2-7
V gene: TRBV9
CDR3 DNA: TGTGCCAGCAGCCCGGAGACTGGTATCCTACGAGAGCAGTACTTC
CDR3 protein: CASSPETGILREQYF

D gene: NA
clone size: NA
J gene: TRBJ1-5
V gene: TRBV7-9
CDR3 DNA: TGTGCCAGCAGCTTAGCCACCAGAGGATACAATCAGCCCCAGCATTTT
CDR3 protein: CASSLATRGYNQPQHF

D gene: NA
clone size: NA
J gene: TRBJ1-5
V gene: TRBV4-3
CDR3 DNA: TGCGCCAGCAGCCCACAAAACCGGACAGTTAGCAATCAGCCCCAGCATTTT
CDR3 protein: CASSPQNRTVSNQPQHF

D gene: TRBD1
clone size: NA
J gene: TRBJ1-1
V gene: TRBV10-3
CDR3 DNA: TGTGCCGCAGGACAGGGGACTGAAGCTTTCTTT
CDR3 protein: CAAGQGTEAFF

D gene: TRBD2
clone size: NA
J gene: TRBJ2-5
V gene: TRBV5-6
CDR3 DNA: TGTGCCAATCTAGCGGGAGTAGGCCAAGAGACCCAGTACTTC
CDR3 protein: CANLAGVGQETQYF

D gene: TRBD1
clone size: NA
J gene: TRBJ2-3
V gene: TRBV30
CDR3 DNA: TGTGCCTGGAGAGGGGGCCTTCCCACAGATACGCAGTATTTT
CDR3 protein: CAWRGGLPTDTQYF

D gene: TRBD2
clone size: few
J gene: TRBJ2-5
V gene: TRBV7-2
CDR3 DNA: TGTGCCAGCAGCCCGGGACTAGCGGGGGGGCTAGAGACCCAGTACTTC
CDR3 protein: CASSPGLAGGLETQYF

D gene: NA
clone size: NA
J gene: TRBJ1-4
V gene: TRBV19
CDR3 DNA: TGTGCCAGTAGCCTACCCGTCGGGGGTCATAATGAAAAACTGTTTTTT
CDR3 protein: CASSLPVGGHNEKLFF

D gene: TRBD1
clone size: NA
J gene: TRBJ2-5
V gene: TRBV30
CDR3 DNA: TGTGCCTGGAGCTCAGACAGGGTCAGAGAGACCCAGTACTTC
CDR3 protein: CAWSSDRVRETQYF

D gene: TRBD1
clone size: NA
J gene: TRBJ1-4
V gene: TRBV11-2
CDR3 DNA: TGTGCCAGCAGCGGACCGGGACAGATTAATGAAAAACTGTTTTTT
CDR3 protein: CASSGPGQINEKLFF

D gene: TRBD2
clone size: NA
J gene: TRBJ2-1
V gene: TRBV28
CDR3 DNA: TGTGCCAGCAGCACCCAATGGGAACTAGCGCGACCCAATGAGCAGTTCTTC
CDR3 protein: CASSTQWELARPNEQFF

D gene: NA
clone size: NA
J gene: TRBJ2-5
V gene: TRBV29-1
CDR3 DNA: TGCAGCGCCGTAAGACAGATGGGGGAGACCCAGTACTTC
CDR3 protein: CSAVRQMGETQYF

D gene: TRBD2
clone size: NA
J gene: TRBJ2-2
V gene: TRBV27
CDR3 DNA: TGTGCCAGTAGCGGGGCCCTGGGGACCGGGGAGCTGTTTTTT
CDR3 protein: CASSGALGTGELFF

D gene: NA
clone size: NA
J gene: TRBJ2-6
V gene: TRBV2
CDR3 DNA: TGTGCCAGCGTCATGATAGCTGGGGCCAACGTCCTGACTTTC
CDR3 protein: CASVMIAGANVLTF

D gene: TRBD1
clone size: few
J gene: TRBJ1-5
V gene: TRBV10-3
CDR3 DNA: TGTGCCATCGGACAGGGCGGCAATCAGCCCCAGCATTTT
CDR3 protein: CAIGQGGNQPQHF

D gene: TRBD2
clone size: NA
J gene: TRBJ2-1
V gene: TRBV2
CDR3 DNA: TGTGCCAGCATGCCGGGACTAGCGTACTTGGAGCAGTTCTTC
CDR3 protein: CASMPGLAYLEQFF

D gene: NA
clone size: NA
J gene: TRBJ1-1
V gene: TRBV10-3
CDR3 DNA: TGTGCCATCAGTGAAACAAGGGGGAACACTGAAGCTTTCTTT
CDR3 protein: CAISETRGNTEAFF

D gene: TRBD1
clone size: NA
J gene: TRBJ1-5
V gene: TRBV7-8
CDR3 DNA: TGTGCCAGCAGCAGGACAGGGGGAGGTCAGCCCCAGCATTTT
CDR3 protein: CASSRTGGGQPQHF

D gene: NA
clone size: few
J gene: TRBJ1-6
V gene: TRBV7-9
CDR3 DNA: TGTGCCAGCAGCTCGACTCATGAATCACCCCTCCACTTT
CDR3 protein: CASSSTHESPLHF

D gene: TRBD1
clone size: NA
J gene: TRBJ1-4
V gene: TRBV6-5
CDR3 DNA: TGTGCCAGCAGTTACTCGAGGGGGACAGAAGGGGAAAAACTGTTTTTT
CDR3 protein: CASSYSRGTEGEKLFF

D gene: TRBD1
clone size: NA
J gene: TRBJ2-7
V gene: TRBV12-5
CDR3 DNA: TGTGCTAGTGGTTTGGTAACCGGGACAGTTTCCTACGAGCAGTACTTC
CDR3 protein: CASGLVTGTVSYEQYF

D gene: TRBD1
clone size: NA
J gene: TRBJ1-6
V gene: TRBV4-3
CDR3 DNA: TGCGCCAGCAGCCGACAGGGTTCCCCAGGGAATTCACCCCTCCACTTT
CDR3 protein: CASSRQGSPGNSPLHF

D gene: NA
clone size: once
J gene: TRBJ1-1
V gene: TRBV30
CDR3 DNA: TGTGCCTGGGATGTGGGGAGGAACACTGAAGCTTTCTTT
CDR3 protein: CAWDVGRNTEAFF

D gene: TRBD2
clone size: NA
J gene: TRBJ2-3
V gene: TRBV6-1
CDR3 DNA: TGTGCCAGCAGTGGGACTAGCGGGGGGGCAGATACGCAGTATTTT
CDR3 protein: CASSGTSGGADTQYF

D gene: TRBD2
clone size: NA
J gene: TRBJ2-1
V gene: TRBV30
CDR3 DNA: TGTGCCTGGAGTGCTAGCGGGGGTAACTACAATGAGCAGTTCTTC
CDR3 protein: CAWSASGGNYNEQFF

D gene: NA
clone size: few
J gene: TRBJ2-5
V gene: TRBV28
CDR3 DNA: TGTGCCAGCAGTTATCTCGACAGGGAGGACTTGGCTGAGACCCAGTACTTC
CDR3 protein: CASSYLDREDLAETQYF